Shown below are 20 T cell receptor beta chains from a single sample sequenced in a study of regulatory T cells in long-lasting Graves disease. Assembly of TCR beta libraries relied on iRepertoire HTBI primers together with Arm-PCR of CDR3 regions. TCRdb reprocessed the multiplex PCR reads with MiXCR, giving one entry per CDR3 protein. This table holds under 300,000 distinct CDR3 sequences, around 20% found once. Time point meaning: newly diagnosed GD, antithyroid drugs for less than 3 months. Following extraction of RNA from PBMCs, that RNA was used to make the TCR library. The sample in question was peripheral blood mononuclear cells (PBMCs), obtained at new diagnosis, from a patient treated with antithyroid drugs. The receptors stem from a female donor with Graves disease.

This clonotype has at least ten counts. The chain recombines TRBV6-5 with TRBJ2-3; D tentatively reads TRBD1 or TRBD2 (5 bases each). Germline CDR1 MNHEY, CDR2 SVGAGI. V was trimmed by 0 bases and J by 1 base, leaving 11 bases between them. The CDR3 loop spans 16 amino acids. Here the CDR3 DNA reads TGTGCCAGCAGTTACTCGGGGCTAGCTCGCACAGATACGCAGTATTTT. Translation: CASSYSGLARTDTQYF.

This clonotype turned up a few times. This sequence joins TRBV7-3 and TRBJ2-1; possible D gene TRBD1, 5 bases. The CDR3 spans 13 residues. V was cut by 4 bases and J by 9 bases, with 13 bases left in between. Germline V lookup: CDR1 SGHTA, CDR2 FQGTGA. DNA of the CDR3: TGTGCCAGCAGCTCCAATCAGGGTGCTGAGCAGTTCTTC. Encoded protein: CASSSNQGAEQFF.

Notes on this clonotype: This likely stems from a read error, as it lies one base from a far larger clone. The genes are TRBV10-3 and TRBJ2-7, with TRBD2 matching over 9 bases. This CDR3 spans 18 amino acids. Germline V gene data show CDR1 as ENHRY and CDR2 as SYGVKD. The CDR3 reads CASSYSPSAGGLRYEQYF. In DNA form, the CDR3 reads TGTGCCAGCAGTTACTCCCCCTCAGCGGGGGGCCTGAGATACGAGCAGTACTTC.

This clonotype was detected many times. The chain has TRBV20-1 and TRBJ1-1; maybe TRBD1 (5 bases). V shed 3 bases and J shed 3 bases, with 14 bases lying between them. The CDR3 has 14 amino acids. Germline values: CDR1 DFQATT, CDR2 SNEGSKA (reference sequence). The CDR3 coding sequence is TGCAGTGCTAGTTTGGCAGGGATCGACACTGAAGCTTTCTTT. It is translated as CSASLAGIDTEAFF.

On this clonotype: Since a far larger clone is one base different, this is likely a read error. The chain has TRBV7-2 and TRBJ2-7, with TRBD1 matching over 11 bases. Germline V gives CDR1 SGHTA, CDR2 FQGNSA. The CDR3 spans 16 residues. V dropped 6 bases and J dropped 3; count of bases not matched to a gene: 10. CDR3 DNA: TGTGCCAGCAGTGAGGCTGCCGGGACAGGGGGCTACGAGCAGTACTTC. Protein: CASSEAAGTGGYEQYF.

The J gene is TRBJ2-3, the V gene TRBV11-2; 9 nucleotides agree with TRBD2. CDR1 is SGHAT, CDR2 FQNNGV, per germline. The trim removed 4 bases at V and 4 bases at J, leaving 9 bases unmatched. There are 16 residues in the CDR3. DNA of the CDR3: TGTGCCAGCAGCTCTAGGGCAGCGGGAGGCTCAGATACGCAGTATTTT. Translated, it gives CASSSRAAGGSDTQYF.

This clonotype was observed at least ten times. The J gene is TRBJ2-5, the V gene TRBV4-1; 11 bases map to TRBD1. Germline V gene lookup returns CDR1 MGHRA and CDR2 YSYEKL. Trimming removed 4 bases from V and 4 bases from J; junction bases left unmatched: 5. The CDR3 totals 15 residues. The CDR3, as DNA: TGCGCCAGCAGCCGATCCGGGACAGGGGGAGAGACCCAGTACTTC. It encodes CASSRSGTGGETQYF.

This clonotype was detected only once. The V and J genes are TRBV28 and TRBJ1-1; the match to TRBD1 covers 8 bases. CDR3 length equals 16 residues. Germline lookup yields CDR1 MDHEN and CDR2 SYDVKM. Losses at the gene ends were 6 bases for V and 0 bases for J; bases not matched to a gene: 9. The CDR3 DNA reads as TGTGCCAGCAGCCATCAGGGGGCGAGAATGAACACTGAAGCTTTCTTT. Translated: CASSHQGARMNTEAFF.

This clonotype was seen a handful of times. The rearrangement joins TRBV4-1 to TRBJ2-1; D might be TRBD2 (5 bases). Germline CDR1 and CDR2: MGHRA and YSYEKL. The CDR3 contains 16 residues. Trimming removed 2 bases at V and 0 bases at J, with 11 bases between. CDR3 nucleotide sequence: TGCGCCAGCAGCCAACCCGCTCGGGGCTCCTACAATGAGCAGTTCTTC. This codes for CASSQPARGSYNEQFF.

This clonotype came up once. The V and J genes are TRBV7-2 and TRBJ2-7; tentative D call: TRBD2 (5 bases). Germline V CDR1 and CDR2: SGHTA, FQGNSA. The CDR3 totals 14 residues. Trimming stripped 2 bases from V and 5 bases from J, with 13 bases between. CDR3 sequence (DNA): TGTGCCAGCAGCTTAATGGCAACGCGGGACGAGCAGTACTTC. Protein sequence: CASSLMATRDEQYF.

The gene calls are TRBV20-1 and TRBJ1-1; D unclear. The V end lost 5 bases, the J end lost 0 bases, and 16 bases lay between the germline ends. CDR3 length: 15 amino acids. Germline V lookup: CDR1 DFQATT, CDR2 SNEGSKA (reference sequence). CDR3 sequence (DNA): TGCAGTGCTGCCATAGTCAATGGGCTGAACACTGAAGCTTTCTTT. It is translated as CSAAIVNGLNTEAFF.

J is TRBJ2-1 and V is TRBV7-2; D may be TRBD1 (6 bases). The CDR3 length is 15 residues. V lost 5 bases, J lost 0 bases, and 11 bases lay in between. Germline V gene data show CDR1 as SGHTA and CDR2 as FQGNSA. CDR3 in amino acids: CASSPGHGSYNEQFF. Written as DNA, the CDR3 is TGTGCCAGCAGCCCGGGACACGGCTCCTACAATGAGCAGTTCTTC.

This clonotype was recorded many times. V usage is TRBV29-1 and J usage is TRBJ2-7; TRBD1 might be the D (6 bases). CDR1 is SQVTM, CDR2 ANQGSEA, per germline. The CDR3 runs to 13 residues. V lost 4 bases and J lost 5, with 15 bases in between. The CDR3 sequence is CSVVGNRQDEQYF. DNA for the CDR3: TGCAGCGTTGTGGGGAATAGACAGGACGAGCAGTACTTC.

About this clonotype: Mismatch with germline at one junction end may stem from a read error. V is TRBV9 and J is TRBJ1-3; maybe TRBD1 (6 bases). From germline, CDR1 is SGDLS and CDR2 YYNGEE. The CDR3 spans 17 residues. CDR3 nucleotides: TGTGCCAGCAGCCTCTCAGACTGGGGGCAATCTGGAGACACCATATATTTT. Translation gives CASSLSDWGQSGDTIYF.

Many counts were recorded for this clonotype. This chain's CDR3 is CASSYSGSSGYTF. The CDR3 nucleotides are TGTGCCAGCAGTTACTCCGGGTCGAGTGGCTACACCTTC. This chain connects TRBV6-2 or TRBV6-3 to TRBJ1-2; D unclear. V dropped 0 bases and J dropped 7 bases, with 9 bases sitting between them. The CDR3 sequence is 13 residues long. Per the germline V gene, CDR1 is MNHEY and CDR2 is SVGEGT.

This clonotype was observed many times. The rearrangement links TRBV11-2 to TRBJ2-3; D not certain. The CDR3 sequence is 13 residues long. Per germline, CDR1 SGHAT and CDR2 FQNNGV. Trimming took 2 bases from V and 2 from J, leaving 5 bases between them. CDR3 sequence: CASSLMTTDTQYF. In nucleotides, the CDR3 is TGTGCCAGCAGCTTAATGACCACAGATACGCAGTATTTT.

This clonotype has only one observation. V and J are TRBV7-9 and TRBJ2-1; tentatively, D is TRBD2 (5 bases). Germline CDR1 reads SEHNR; CDR2 reads FQNEAQ (reference sequence). CDR3 length equals 15 residues. The V and J ends lost 0 bases and 8 bases respectively, with 14 bases between them. The CDR3 loop is CASSLARVVVDEQFF. In nucleotides, the CDR3 is TGTGCCAGCAGCTTAGCGCGGGTTGTTGTCGATGAGCAGTTCTTC.

This clonotype showed up many times. The DNA for the CDR3 is TGTGCCAGCAGCATTCAGGGGGCGGAAGGCTACACCTTC. This encodes CASSIQGAEGYTF. This chain links TRBV13 with TRBJ1-2; 8 bases agree with TRBD1. V shed 5 bases and J 8 bases; nucleotides not matched to a gene: 7. The CDR3 runs to 13 residues. The germline gives CDR1 PRHDT, CDR2 FYEKMQ (reference sequence).

There are many counts of this clonotype. The chain links TRBV7-2 to TRBJ2-5; D may correspond to TRBD1 or TRBD2 (6 bases each). The CDR3 covers 14 residues. Deletions cut 5 bases from V and 0 bases from J, with 10 bases between. The germline gives CDR1 SGHTA, CDR2 FQGNSA. The DNA of the CDR3 is TGTGCCAGCAGCCCGGGGGCGAACCAAGAGACCCAGTACTTC. It specifies CASSPGANQETQYF.

V gene TRBV5-1 combines with J gene TRBJ2-5; the D gene is possibly TRBD1 (5 bases). Germline CDR1 and CDR2: SGHRS and YFSETQ. This CDR3 comprises 15 residues. V lost 4 bases, J lost 5 bases, and 18 bases lay in between. The DNA of the CDR3 is TGCGCCAGCAGCCCTAACACAGGTTTCATCGAGACCCAGTACTTC. The encoded protein is CASSPNTGFIETQYF.